This T cell receptor beta chain was found in a study of T cell repertoires in cytomegalovirus infection. At the level of the study: The authors relied on CMV epitopes, both recently identified HLA-C-restricted and well-studied HLA-B-restricted. Indications of both CMV infection and matching HLA type were provided by public TCR beta signatures. Study-level results: The ex vivo response was dominated by HLA-C-restricted CMV-specific TCR beta clonotypes. People with CMV and the relevant HLA were identified by cumulative public TCR beta family frequency.

Via MiXCR, TCRdb re-called the reads, giving one row per CDR3 protein. The top ten hold roughly 20% of the sample, which has nearly 700,000 distinct CDR3 sequences, 30% to 35% seen once. This clonotype was seen a few times. The antigen is undetermined. Germline loops: CDR1 SGHTA, CDR2 FQGNSA. The CDR3 is made up of 15 amino acids. The ends were cut back, 5 bases at V and 2 bases at J, with 14 bases in the middle. This clonotype was obtained from a human donor in good health (CMV status not recorded). Some clones in this sample may be carry-over from other donors' samples. Material: cultured PBMCs, obtained from culture after CMV antigen stimulation. J is TRBJ2-3 and V is TRBV7-2; D perhaps matches TRBD2 (5 bases). Here the CDR3 reads CASSNRGSDTDTQYF. Here the CDR3 DNA reads TGTGCCAGCAGCAATCGGGGTTCGGACACAGATACGCAGTATTTT.